The clone carrying this TCR beta chain has a single count. Other nucleotide sequences in the sample specify the same CDR3. The data were obtained in a study of shared clonotypes between healthy human individuals. This table comes from immunoSEQ multiplex PCR, and its TCRdb copy is limited to in-frame clones, with some not included. Here the sample spans about 1.4 million clones, roughly 95% being singletons. Germline V gene data show CDR1 as SGHTA and CDR2 as FQGTGA. V dropped 3 bases and J dropped 3; count of bases not matched to a gene: 3. The CDR3 contains 14 residues. V and J are TRBV7-3 and TRBJ2-3, with 7 nucleotides matching TRBD2. The sample consisted of naive CD4+ T cells sorted from blood. The subset is: CD45RA+ positively selected. The receptor was isolated from a man aged 30 to 45 in good health. As DNA, the CDR3 is TGTGCCAGCAGCTTCGGGGGGAGGACAGATACGCAGTATTTT. Translation: CASSFGGRTDTQYF.